This T cell receptor beta chain was retrieved from a study of T-cell memory formation after mild COVID-19 (dated by TCRdb to the early 2020s). Regarding the research as a whole: Most TCR sequence clusters were specific to one of the two donors. In two donors, T-cell clones that expanded and contracted after mild COVID-19 were followed by sequencing TCRalpha and TCRbeta repertoires longitudinally. Two young, previously healthy adult volunteers made up the cohort, one male and one female.

Sequencer: Illumina NovaSeq 6000. Using 5'RACE with constant-segment primers, TCRalpha and TCRbeta cDNA libraries were constructed, with sample barcodes and unique molecular identifiers added in the process. RNA was extracted from every sample with Trizol reagent. Libraries were amplified in two PCR steps, with a second sample barcode and Illumina TruSeq adapters added in the second step. Libraries were sequenced on an Illumina NovaSeq with 2 x 150 bp paired-end reads. In the authors' own workflow: Reads were demultiplexed and collapsed into UMI-guided consensus sequences with migec v1.2.7. Using mixcr v2.1.11, the UMI consensuses were aligned to TRA and TRB V and J templates and assembled into clonotypes. Expanded or contracted clonotypes were those called significant by both edgeR and NoisET, with noise models trained on biological replicates. For edgeR calls, a false discovery rate-adjusted p below 0.01 and a log2 fold-change threshold of 1 were applied. As an exploratory analysis of dynamics, PCA with hierarchical clustering was applied to max-normalized trajectories of the 1000 most abundant clonotypes. Each responding clone was given a CD4 or CD8 phenotype based on the CD4+ and CD8+ repertoires, which had been sequenced separately. The public reads were run again by TCRdb, first through fastp at Q25 and then through MiXCR, and only productive beta chains were kept. A single entry per CDR3 protein holds the most common genes and DNA from its merged rows. For this entry, the V and J calls and clone size follow TCRdb and not the study's own pipeline. The sample table holds just under 550,000 distinct CDR3 sequences, of which roughly 21% were seen once. The top ten constitute around 12% of the sample.

On the study overall, not on this receptor specifically: Contracting CD4+ clones turned up mainly in the CM and EM memory subsets, whereas EMRA was where CD8+ clones were enriched. Clones contracting from day 15 to 85 had balanced CD4/CD8 phenotypes, while a second wave expanding from day 15 to 37 was biased towards CD4+. The study covered only two mild cases, and larger cohorts including severe cases with pre-infection samples were considered necessary. The second-wave clones that peaked on day 37 were not confirmed to be SARS-CoV-2 specific. The detection of some responding clones in pre-infection memory suggests that pre-existing cross-reactive memory T cells joined the SARS-CoV-2 response.

As concerns this clonotype: This clone's antigen is unknown. It has no much larger one-base neighbor in the sample; base qualities were not kept.

Ficoll-Paque density gradient centrifugation was the method used to isolate PBMCs. The CDR3 has 15 amino acids, counting the end cysteine and phenylalanine. CDR3 DNA is the only sequence kept; it has 45 bases, read in frame from the first base. Trimming takes 5 bases from V and 8 bases from J, and the germline ends sit 19 bases apart. The CDR1 and CDR2 encoded by the germline V gene are SGHTA and FQGNSA. The chain is assembled from TRBV7-2 and TRBJ2-4, and TRBD2 may be the D gene, going by 6 matching bases. The TCR sequence derives from an adult woman who had mild COVID-19 (a few samples of this study predate the infection). The sample titles of this study are shuffled in the database, so cell type and time point are left out; the donor was told from shared clones. Input material: PBMCs or a T cell subset sorted from them (not recorded which). CDR3 loop: CASSRRDLSLDIQYF. The bases read TGTGCCAGCAGCCGCCGGGACTTATCCCTGGACATTCAGTACTTC.